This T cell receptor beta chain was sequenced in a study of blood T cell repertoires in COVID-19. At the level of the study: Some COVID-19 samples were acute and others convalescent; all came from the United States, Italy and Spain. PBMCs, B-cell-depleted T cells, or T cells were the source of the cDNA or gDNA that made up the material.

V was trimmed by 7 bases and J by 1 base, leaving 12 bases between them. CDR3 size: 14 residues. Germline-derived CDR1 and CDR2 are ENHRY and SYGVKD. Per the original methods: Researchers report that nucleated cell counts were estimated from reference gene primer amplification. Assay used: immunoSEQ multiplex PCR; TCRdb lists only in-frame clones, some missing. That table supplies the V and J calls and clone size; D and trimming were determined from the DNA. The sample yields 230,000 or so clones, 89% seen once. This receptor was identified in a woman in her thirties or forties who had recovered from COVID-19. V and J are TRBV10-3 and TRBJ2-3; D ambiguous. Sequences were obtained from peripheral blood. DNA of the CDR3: TGTGCCATCACGCCAACAACCCGCACAGATACGCAGTATTTT. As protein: CAITPTTRTDTQYF.